This is a list of T cell receptor beta chains from one sample in a study of EBV T-cell therapy then PD-1 blockade in nasopharyngeal carcinoma. These receptors lack a known antigen. Profiled with immunoSEQ multiplex PCR; TCRdb holds only in-frame clones, not every one. The data hold 20,000 to 25,000 clones, with under 90% observed a single time. The sample was CD8+ T cells from blood, taken at day -245 from a patient whose treatment included autologous EBV-specific T cells and nivolumab. Receptors originate from a man aged 35 to 55 with nasopharyngeal carcinoma. The CDR3 runs from the conserved cysteine through the conserved F or W. The D gene is left open where the match is weak. Rows give clone size only sometimes, using once, few, many, or a class for an expanded clone.

v_gene,d_gene,abundance,j_gene,CDR3nt,CDR3aa
TRBV2,-,-,TRBJ1-5,TGTGCCAGCAGAGACGTAAGGGGCCCCGATCAGCCCCAGCATTTT,CASRDVRGPDQPQHF
TRBV2,-,-,TRBJ1-1,TGTGCCAGCAGCTCGAACACTGAAGCTTTCTTT,CASSSNTEAFF
TRBV7-2,TRBD2,-,TRBJ2-3,TGTGCCAGCCGCGGACTAGAGACAGATACGCAGTATTTT,CASRGLETDTQYF
TRBV6-5,-,-,TRBJ1-2,TGTGCCAGCAGTTACTCGATCAGCTACTATGGCTACACCTTC,CASSYSISYYGYTF
TRBV12-3/TRBV12-4,-,-,TRBJ1-3,TGTGCCTTCCCCACTGGAAACACCATATATTTT,CAFPTGNTIYF
TRBV13,TRBD2,-,TRBJ2-7,TGTGCCAGCAGCTTCGGCGGGGGCTCCTACGAGCAGTACTTC,CASSFGGGSYEQYF
TRBV9,-,-,TRBJ2-1,TGTGCCAGCAGCGTAGAATCTAGTTGGTATGAGCAGTTCTTC,CASSVESSWYEQFF
TRBV7-9,-,once,TRBJ2-7,TGTGCCAGCAGCTCCACCGCGACTGGATTCTACGAGCAGTACTTC,CASSSTATGFYEQYF
TRBV4-1,-,-,TRBJ1-6,TGCGCCAGCAGCCAAGAAGGGACCCCACCCCTCCACTTT,CASSQEGTPPLHF
TRBV4-1,-,-,TRBJ2-7,TGCGCCAGCAGCCAAGGGCCCACGGTGTGGGTTACAGGGACTATCCGAACCTACGAGCAGTACTTC,CASSQGPTVWVTGTIRTYEQYF
TRBV29-1,-,-,TRBJ1-2,TGCAGCTCTGCGCCCTTACAGGATGGCTACACCTTC,CSSAPLQDGYTF
TRBV29-1,TRBD1,-,TRBJ2-1,TGCAGCGCCACGGACAGGTCCTACAATGAGCAGTTCTTC,CSATDRSYNEQFF
TRBV12-3/TRBV12-4,-,-,TRBJ2-2,TGTGCCAGCAGTGGGACGGGCCCCGGGGAGCTGTTTTTT,CASSGTGPGELFF
TRBV27,-,-,TRBJ2-7,TGTGCCAGCAGTTTTGGGCCAGACTACGAGCAGTACTTC,CASSFGPDYEQYF
TRBV6-5,-,-,TRBJ1-4,TGTGCCAGCAGTCCCGTGGGGATCACTAATGAAAAACTGTTTTTT,CASSPVGITNEKLFF
TRBV3-1/TRBV3-2,-,-,TRBJ2-1,TGTGCCAGCAGCCAAGTGGCAGGGCCCCATGAGCAGTTCTTC,CASSQVAGPHEQFF
TRBV7-8,TRBD2,-,TRBJ2-7,TGTGCCAGCAGCCTTTTGGCGGGGGACCCCTTCGTCGAGCAGTACTTC,CASSLLAGDPFVEQYF
TRBV27,TRBD2,-,TRBJ2-7,TGTGCCAGCGGGCTAGCGGTTTCCTACGAGCAGTACTTC,CASGLAVSYEQYF
TRBV29-1,-,-,TRBJ1-1,TGCAGCGTCCCGGGCCCTAAAGGGGAAGCTTTCTTT,CSVPGPKGEAFF
TRBV6-2/TRBV6-3,-,few,TRBJ1-1,TGTGCCAGCAGTTTAGTCGAGAACACTGAAGCTTTCTTT,CASSLVENTEAFF
TRBV24-1,TRBD2,-,TRBJ2-1,TGTGCCACCAGTGACCAAACTAGCGTGAGCTCCTACAATGAGCAGTTCTTC,CATSDQTSVSSYNEQFF
TRBV7-9,-,-,TRBJ2-7,TGTGCCAGCAGCTTAGTCTACGAGCAGTACTTC,CASSLVYEQYF
TRBV27,TRBD1,-,TRBJ2-7,TGTGCCAGCAGTTCGCCGGGACAGGGCTACGAGCAGTACTTC,CASSSPGQGYEQYF